Shown below are 8 T cell receptor beta chains from a single sample sequenced in a study of cytomegalovirus exposure and HLA in healthy donors. PCR amplification relied on 60 Vbeta primers (plus 13 Jbeta primers). Sequencing used immunoSEQ multiplex PCR; TCRdb keeps in-frame clones, though not all of them. The table includes 150,000 to 200,000 clones, around 85% detected once. The sequenced sample was PBMCs. These receptor sequences come from a woman in her 50s in good health and CMV-seronegative.

The CDR3 sequence: CASSLTTGGTYEQYF. CDR3 coding DNA: TGCGCCAGCAGCTTGACGACGGGAGGGACCTACGAGCAGTACTTC. The chain has TRBV5-1 and TRBJ2-7; the match to TRBD2 covers 8 bases. CDR3 length: 15 residues. V lost 1 base, J lost 2 bases, and 5 bases stayed unmatched. Germline lookup yields CDR1 SGHRS and CDR2 YFSETQ.

This rearrangement joins TRBV19 to TRBJ1-5; TRBD1 might be the D (6 bases). Trimming took 5 bases from V and 4 from J, leaving 15 bases between them. CDR1 and CDR2 from the germline V gene are LNHDA and SQIVND (reference sequence). The length of the CDR3 is 15 residues. CDR3 in DNA: TGTGCCAGTAGTTTGATACAGGGCGGAAATCAGCCCCAGCATTTT. This sequence encodes CASSLIQGGNQPQHF.

V and J are TRBV18 and TRBJ2-2; 8 bases fit TRBD2. CDR1 and CDR2 (germline): KGHSH, LQKENI. The CDR3 consists of 15 residues. V gave up 6 bases and J gave up 5 bases; unmatched junction bases: 8. The CDR3 here is CASSRSSSGTGELFF. CDR3 nucleotides: TGTGCCAGCTCCCGCTCCTCTAGCGGGACCGGGGAGCTGTTTTTT.

V gene TRBV27 combines with J gene TRBJ2-1; D might be TRBD1 (6 bases). Germline V gives CDR1 MNHEY, CDR2 SMNVEV (reference sequence). CDR3 length: 17 amino acids. Trimming left V 4 bases short and J 1 base short, with 17 bases between. In DNA form, the CDR3 reads TGTGCCAGCAGTTATTACAGGTCAGGGGCATCCTACAATGAGCAGTTCTTC. Amino acid sequence: CASSYYRSGASYNEQFF.

The chain combines TRBV18 with TRBJ2-2; 9 bases match TRBD1. Trimming cost V 1 base and J 4 bases; bases outside gene matches: 7. Germline CDR1 reads KGHSH; CDR2 reads LQKENI. This CDR3 region has 17 residues. The CDR3 loop reads CASSPLVTGGSTGELFF. In nucleotides, the CDR3 is TGTGCCAGCTCACCACTTGTAACAGGGGGCAGCACCGGGGAGCTGTTTTTT.

The V and J genes are TRBV5-5 and TRBJ1-6; TRBD1 matches at 7 bases. V lost 0 bases to trimming and J lost 5 bases; unmatched junction nucleotides: 2. From germline, CDR1 is SGHKS and CDR2 YYEKEE (reference sequence). This CDR3 is built from 15 residues. The chain's CDR3 is CASSLEGGHNSPLHF. The CDR3, as DNA: TGTGCCAGCAGCTTGGAAGGGGGCCATAATTCACCCCTCCACTTT.

The chain is built from TRBV15 and TRBJ2-7; a weak D match, TRBD2 (6 bases). The CDR3 has 14 amino acids. Germline V gene data show CDR1 as LNHNV and CDR2 as YYDKDF (reference sequence). V was pared by 1 base and J by 4 bases, with 11 bases between. The CDR3: CATSRGAGWYEQYF. CDR3 coding DNA: TGTGCCACCAGCAGAGGGGCGGGATGGTACGAGCAGTACTTC.

The chain is built from TRBV2 and TRBJ2-7; D may be TRBD2 (6 bases). This CDR3 is 14 amino acids long. V gave up 2 bases and J gave up 4 bases, with 12 bases separating them. Per the germline V gene, CDR1 is SNHLY and CDR2 is FYNNEI. As DNA, the CDR3 is TGTGCCAGCAGTGAAACCTACCTAGCGTACGAGCAGTACTTC. Its translation is CASSETYLAYEQYF.